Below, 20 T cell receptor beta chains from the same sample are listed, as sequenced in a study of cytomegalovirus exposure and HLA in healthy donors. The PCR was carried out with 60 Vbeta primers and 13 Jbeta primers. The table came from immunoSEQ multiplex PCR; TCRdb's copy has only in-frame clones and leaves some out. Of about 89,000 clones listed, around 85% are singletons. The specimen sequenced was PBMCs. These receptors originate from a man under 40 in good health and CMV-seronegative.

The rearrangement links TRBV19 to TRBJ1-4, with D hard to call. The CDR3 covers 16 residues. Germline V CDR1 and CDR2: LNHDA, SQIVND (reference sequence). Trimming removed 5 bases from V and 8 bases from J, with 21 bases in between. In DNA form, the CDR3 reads TGTGCCAGTAGTTCCCGAGGAGTGCCTTGGTTCGAAAAACTGTTTTTT. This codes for CASSSRGVPWFEKLFF.

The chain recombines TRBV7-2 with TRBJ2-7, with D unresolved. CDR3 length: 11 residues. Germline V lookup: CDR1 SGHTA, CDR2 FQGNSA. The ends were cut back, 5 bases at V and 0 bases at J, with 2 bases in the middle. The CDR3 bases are TGTGCCAGCAGCCACTCCTACGAGCAGTACTTC. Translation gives CASSHSYEQYF.

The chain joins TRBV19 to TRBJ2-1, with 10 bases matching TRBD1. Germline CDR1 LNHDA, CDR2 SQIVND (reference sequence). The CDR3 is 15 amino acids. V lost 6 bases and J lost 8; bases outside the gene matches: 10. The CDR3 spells CASRTGTGDRHEQFF. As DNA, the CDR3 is TGTGCCAGTAGAACCGGGACAGGGGATCGGCATGAGCAGTTCTTC.

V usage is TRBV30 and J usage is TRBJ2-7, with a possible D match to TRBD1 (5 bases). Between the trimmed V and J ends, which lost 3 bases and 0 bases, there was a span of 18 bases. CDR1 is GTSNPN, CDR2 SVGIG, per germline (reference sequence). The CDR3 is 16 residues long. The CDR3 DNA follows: TGTGCCTGGAGATACCCTAAGACAGAGACCTCCTACGAGCAGTACTTC. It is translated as CAWRYPKTETSYEQYF.

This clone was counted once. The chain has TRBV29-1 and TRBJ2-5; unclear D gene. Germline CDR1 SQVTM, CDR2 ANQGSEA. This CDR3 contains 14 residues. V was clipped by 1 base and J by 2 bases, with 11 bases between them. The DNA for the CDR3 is TGCAGCGTTGAAGCCCATTTCAGTCAAGAGACCCAGTACTTC. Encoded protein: CSVEAHFSQETQYF. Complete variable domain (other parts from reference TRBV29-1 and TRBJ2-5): SAVISQKPSRDICQRGTSLTIQCQVDSQVTMMFWYRQQPGQSLTLIATANQGSEATYESGFVIDKFPISRPNLTFSTLTVSNMSPEDSSIYLCSVEAHFSQETQYFGPGTRLLVL.

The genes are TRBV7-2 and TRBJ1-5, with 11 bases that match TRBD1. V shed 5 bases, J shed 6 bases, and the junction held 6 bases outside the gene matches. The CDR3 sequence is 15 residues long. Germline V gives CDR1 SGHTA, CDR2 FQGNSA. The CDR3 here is CASSRDRGVGQPQHF. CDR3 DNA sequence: TGTGCCAGCAGCCGGGACAGGGGGGTTGGTCAGCCCCAGCATTTT.

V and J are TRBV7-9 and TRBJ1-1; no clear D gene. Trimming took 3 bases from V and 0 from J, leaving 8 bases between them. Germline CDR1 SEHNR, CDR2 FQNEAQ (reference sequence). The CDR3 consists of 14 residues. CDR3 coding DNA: TGTGCCAGCAGCTTGGTGCGGGTGAACACTGAAGCTTTCTTT. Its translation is CASSLVRVNTEAFF.

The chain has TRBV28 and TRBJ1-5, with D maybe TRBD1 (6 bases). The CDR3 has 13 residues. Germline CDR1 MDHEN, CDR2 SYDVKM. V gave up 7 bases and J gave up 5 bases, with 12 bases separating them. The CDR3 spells CASKTGLHQPQHF. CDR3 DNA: TGTGCCAGCAAAACAGGGTTACATCAGCCCCAGCATTTT.

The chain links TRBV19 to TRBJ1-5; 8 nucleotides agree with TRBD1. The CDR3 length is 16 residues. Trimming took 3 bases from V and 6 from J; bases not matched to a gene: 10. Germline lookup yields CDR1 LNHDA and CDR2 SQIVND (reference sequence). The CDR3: CASSIGQGRSGQPQHF. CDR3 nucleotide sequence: TGTGCCAGTAGTATCGGACAGGGAAGATCAGGTCAGCCCCAGCATTTT.

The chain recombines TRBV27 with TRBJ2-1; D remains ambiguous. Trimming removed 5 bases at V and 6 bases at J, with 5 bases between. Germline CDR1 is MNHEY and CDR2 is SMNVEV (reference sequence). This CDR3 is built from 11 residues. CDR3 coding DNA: TGTGCCAGCAGTGTAGCCAATGAGCAGTTCTTC. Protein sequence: CASSVANEQFF.

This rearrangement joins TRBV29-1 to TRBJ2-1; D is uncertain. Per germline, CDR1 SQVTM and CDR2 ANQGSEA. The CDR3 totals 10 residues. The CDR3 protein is CLGSDNEQFF. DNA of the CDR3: TGCCTCGGAAGCGACAATGAGCAGTTCTTC.

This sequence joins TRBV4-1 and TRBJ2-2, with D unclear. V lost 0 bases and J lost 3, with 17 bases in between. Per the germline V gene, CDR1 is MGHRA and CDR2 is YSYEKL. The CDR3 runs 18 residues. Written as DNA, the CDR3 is TGCGCCAGCAGCCAAGATCCGAACCGGGTGATGGACACCGGGGAGCTGTTTTTT. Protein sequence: CASSQDPNRVMDTGELFF.

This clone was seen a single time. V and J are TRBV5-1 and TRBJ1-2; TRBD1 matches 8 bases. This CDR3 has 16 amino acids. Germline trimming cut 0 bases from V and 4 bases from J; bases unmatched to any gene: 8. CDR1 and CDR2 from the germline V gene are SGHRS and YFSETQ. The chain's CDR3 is CASSLAGDRITYGYTF. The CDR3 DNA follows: TGCGCCAGCAGCTTGGCCGGGGACAGGATAACCTATGGCTACACCTTC.

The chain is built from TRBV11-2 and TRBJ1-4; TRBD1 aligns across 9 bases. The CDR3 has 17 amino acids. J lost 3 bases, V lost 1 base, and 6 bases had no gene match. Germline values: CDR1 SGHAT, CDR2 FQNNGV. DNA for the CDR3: TGTGCCAGCAGCTTAGTAGGGACAGGGTTCGCTAATGAAAAACTGTTTTTT. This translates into CASSLVGTGFANEKLFF.

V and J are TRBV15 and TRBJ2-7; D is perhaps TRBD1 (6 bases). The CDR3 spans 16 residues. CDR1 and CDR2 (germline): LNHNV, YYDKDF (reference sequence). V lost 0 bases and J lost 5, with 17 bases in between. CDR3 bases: TGTGCCACCAGCAGAGATCAATCTGGGGGCAGAAACGAGCAGTACTTC. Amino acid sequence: CATSRDQSGGRNEQYF.

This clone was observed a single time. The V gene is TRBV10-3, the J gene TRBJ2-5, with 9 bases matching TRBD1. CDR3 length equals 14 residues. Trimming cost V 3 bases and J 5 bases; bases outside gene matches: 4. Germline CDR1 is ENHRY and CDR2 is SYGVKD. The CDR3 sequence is CAISEQGAWETQYF. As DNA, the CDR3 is TGTGCCATCAGTGAACAGGGGGCTTGGGAGACCCAGTACTTC.

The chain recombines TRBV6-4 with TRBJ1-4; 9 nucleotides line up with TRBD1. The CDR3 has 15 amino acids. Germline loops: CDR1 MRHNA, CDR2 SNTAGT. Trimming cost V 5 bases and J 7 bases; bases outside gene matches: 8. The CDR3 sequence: CASSPTGGKGEKLFF. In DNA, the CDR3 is TGTGCCAGCAGTCCGACAGGGGGAAAAGGTGAAAAACTGTTTTTT.

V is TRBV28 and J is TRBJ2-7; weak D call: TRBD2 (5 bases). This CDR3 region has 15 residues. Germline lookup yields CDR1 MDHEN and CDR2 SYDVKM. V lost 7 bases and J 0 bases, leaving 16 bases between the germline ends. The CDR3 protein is CASTSTGLSSYEQYF. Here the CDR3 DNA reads TGTGCCAGCACATCCACCGGACTCAGCTCCTACGAGCAGTACTTC.

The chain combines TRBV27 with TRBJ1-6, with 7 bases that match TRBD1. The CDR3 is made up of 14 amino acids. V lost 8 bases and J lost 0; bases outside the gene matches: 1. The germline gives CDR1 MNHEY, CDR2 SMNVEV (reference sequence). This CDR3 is CASRDSSYNSPLHF. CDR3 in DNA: TGTGCCAGCCGGGACAGCTCCTATAATTCACCCCTCCACTTT.

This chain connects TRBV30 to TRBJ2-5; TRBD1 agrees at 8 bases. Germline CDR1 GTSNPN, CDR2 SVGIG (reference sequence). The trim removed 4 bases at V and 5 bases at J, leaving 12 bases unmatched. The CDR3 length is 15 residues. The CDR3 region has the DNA TGTGCCTGGAACCCCGGCGGACAGGGAACTGAGACCCAGTACTTC. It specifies CAWNPGGQGTETQYF.